This T cell receptor (beta chain) was sequenced for a study of blood T cell repertoires in COVID-19. In the study overall: COVID-19 samples collected from the United States, Italy and Spain covered acute and convalescent phases. PBMCs, B-cell-depleted T cells, or T cells were the source of the cDNA or gDNA that made up the material.

In the original analysis: Reference gene primer amplification in the assay estimated nucleated cell counts. The protocol was immunoSEQ multiplex PCR, while the TCRdb copy is restricted to in-frame clones and leaves out a portion. Clone size and the V and J calls come from that table; the DNA yielded D and trimming. The sample lists about 220,000 clones; roughly four fifths were seen once. J was trimmed by 6 bases and V by 1 base; bases with no gene match: 6. Per the germline V gene, CDR1 is SGHNT and CDR2 is YYREEE (reference sequence). The CDR3 is 15 residues long. Sequencing used peripheral blood. The J gene is TRBJ2-2, the V gene TRBV5-4, with 7 bases aligning to TRBD1. The receptor comes from an older woman with acute or convalescent COVID-19. The CDR3 DNA sequence: TGTGCCAGCAGCTTGAAGACACAGGGGCCCGGGGAGCTGTTTTTT. Its protein product is CASSLKTQGPGELFF.